This T cell receptor (beta chain) derives from a study of blood T cells in healthy people across ages. The CDR3 spans 11 residues. Germline V lookup: CDR1 GTSNPN, CDR2 SVGIG (reference sequence). Trimming shortened V by 8 bases and J by 0 bases, and 7 bases separated the two germline ends. Then a second PCR, running about 6 to 11 cycles, was carried out with a sample-barcoded 5' primer and a J-beta primer mix. TCRdb called the 5' RACE reads again in MiXCR, with one record for every CDR3 protein. This sample has some 1.1 million distinct CDR3 sequences, with roughly two fifths found just once. The chain combines TRBV30 with TRBJ1-1, with D unclear. The receptor was isolated from a man between 18 and 29 years old in good health. Sequencing used blood. In nucleotides, the CDR3 is TGTGCCCGCCACATGAACACTGAAGCTTTCTTT. Its translation: CARHMNTEAFF.